These 30 T cell receptor beta chains were all obtained from the same sample, sequenced in a study of technical replicates of blood from a handful of donors. Some clones are missing from TCRdb's copy, which holds only in-frame ones; the method was immunoSEQ multiplex PCR. The table records over 65,000 clones, about 98% of them present only once. The specimen was T cells isolated from PBMCs. Source of these receptors: a human donor in good health.

The rearrangement links TRBV6-6 to TRBJ1-1; D gene unclear. Germline CDR1 and CDR2: MNHNY and SVGAGI (reference sequence). Trimming took off 2 bases at V and 0 bases at J, with 13 bases between the two ends. The CDR3 sequence is 16 residues long. The CDR3 nucleotides read TGTGCCAGCAGTTACAACCTCAGGCCGATGAACACTGAAGCTTTCTTT. Its translation is CASSYNLRPMNTEAFF.

V gene TRBV11-2 combines with J gene TRBJ1-1, with 9 bases identical to TRBD1. Germline lookup yields CDR1 SGHAT and CDR2 FQNNGV. The junction had 10 bases not matched to a gene; V was cut back by 6 bases and J by 11 bases. This CDR3 has 13 residues. In DNA form, the CDR3 reads TGTGCCAGCAGACAAACAGGGGGCGCGGGGGCTTTCTTT. It is translated as CASRQTGGAGAFF. Looking up the rest from reference TRBV11-2 and TRBJ1-1 gives the full variable domain: EAGVAQSPRYKIIEKRQSVAFWCNPISGHATLYWYQQILGQGPKLLIQFQNNGVVDDSQLPKDRFSAERLKGVDSTLKIQPAKLEDSAVYLCASRQTGGAGAFFGQGTRLTVV.

The chain has TRBV28 and TRBJ2-2; TRBD2 matches 12 bases. This CDR3 region has 15 residues. Per the germline V gene, CDR1 is MDHEN and CDR2 is SYDVKM. Trimming took 5 bases from V and 6 from J; bases not matched to a gene: 4. The CDR3 protein is CASSLRLAGAGELFF. The CDR3 DNA is TGTGCCAGCAGTCTACGACTAGCGGGAGCCGGGGAGCTGTTTTTT. Combining the CDR3 with reference TRBV28 and TRBJ2-2 gives the whole variable domain DVKVTQSSRYLVKRTGEKVFLECVQDMDHENMFWYRQDPGLGLRLIYFSYDVKMKEKGDIPEGYSVSREKKERFSLILESASTNQTSMYLCASSLRLAGAGELFFGEGSRLTVL.

The V gene is TRBV6-5, the J gene TRBJ2-3; D not resolved. V was clipped by 0 bases and J by 3 bases, with 7 bases between them. Germline V CDR1 and CDR2: MNHEY, SVGAGI. The CDR3 length is 14 residues. The CDR3 bases are TGTGCCAGCAGTTACTCGAGAAGTACAGATACGCAGTATTTT. Translated: CASSYSRSTDTQYF.

The chain is built from TRBV6-5 and TRBJ2-7; 8 bases map to TRBD2. Germline-derived CDR1 and CDR2 are MNHEY and SVGAGI. The trim removed 0 bases at V and 1 base at J, leaving 5 bases unmatched. The CDR3 totals 16 residues. CDR3 nucleotide sequence: TGTGCCAGCAGTTACTCGGTCGCGGGGGGTTCCTACGAGCAGTACTTC. Translated: CASSYSVAGGSYEQYF.

The chain is built from TRBV6-5 and TRBJ1-2, with a tentative D call TRBD1 (6 bases). Germline assignment: CDR1 MNHEY and CDR2 SVGAGI. V was cut by 6 bases and J by 4 bases, with 18 bases left in between. This CDR3 comprises 15 residues. The CDR3 coding sequence is TGTGCCAGCAGGAGGTTTTTACAGGGTGCCTATGGCTACACCTTC. Its translation is CASRRFLQGAYGYTF.

This clone was recorded only once. The chain combines TRBV5-1 with TRBJ1-5, with 7 bases matching TRBD1. Germline CDR1 SGHRS, CDR2 YFSETQ. There are 14 residues in the CDR3. The ends lost 4 bases at V and 5 bases at J; junction bases unmatched: 6. The DNA of the CDR3 is TGCGCCAGCAGCCCGATGACAGGGCATCAGCCCCAGCATTTT. This translates into CASSPMTGHQPQHF.

The rearrangement links TRBV4-1 to TRBJ2-1; no clear D. The CDR3 totals 15 residues. CDR1 is MGHRA, CDR2 YSYEKL, per germline. V was trimmed by 2 bases and J by 0 bases, leaving 8 bases between them. The CDR3 nucleotides read TGCGCCAGCAGCCAATCGGTTAACTCCTACAATGAGCAGTTCTTC. Amino acids: CASSQSVNSYNEQFF.

The chain links TRBV10-1 to TRBJ1-1; tentatively, D is TRBD1 (5 bases). Germline CDR1 WNHNN, CDR2 SYGVQD (reference sequence). CDR3 size: 19 residues. V was shortened by 3 bases and J by 2 bases, with 25 bases between the two germline ends. CDR3 in amino acids: CASSETTGDYSTTNTEAFF. The DNA of the CDR3 is TGCGCCAGCAGTGAAACAACAGGAGATTATTCGACCACCAACACTGAAGCTTTCTTT.

The V call is TRBV19, the J call TRBJ2-7; TRBD1 is a possible D gene (6 bases). Trimming took 5 bases from V and 3 from J, leaving 8 bases between them. The CDR3 has 12 amino acids. In germline, CDR1 is LNHDA, CDR2 SQIVND (reference sequence). The CDR3 sequence: CASSVRGYEQYF. The CDR3 nucleotides are TGTGCCAGTAGTGTCAGGGGCTACGAGCAGTACTTC.

The chain has TRBV28 and TRBJ2-2; unclear D gene. Trimming shortened V by 6 bases and J by 6 bases, and 2 bases separated the two germline ends. CDR3 size: 10 residues. Germline loops: CDR1 MDHEN, CDR2 SYDVKM. The CDR3 loop reads CASSSGELFF. CDR3 coding DNA: TGTGCCAGCAGCTCCGGGGAGCTGTTTTTT.

V usage is TRBV6-5 and J usage is TRBJ2-7; D may be TRBD1 (6 bases). The V and J ends lost 5 bases and 4 bases respectively, with 12 bases between them. This CDR3 contains 13 residues. CDR1 is MNHEY, CDR2 SVGAGI, per germline. The CDR3 DNA follows: TGTGCCAGCAGTCGCGATAGGGGGTACGAGCAGTACTTC. Translation: CASSRDRGYEQYF.

V is TRBV2 and J is TRBJ2-1; 7 positions agree with TRBD1. CDR1 and CDR2 (germline): SNHLY, FYNNEI. This CDR3 comprises 15 residues. Trimming took 5 bases from V and 7 from J; bases not matched to a gene: 11. CDR3 loop: CASSSSGTALNEQFF. CDR3 nucleotide sequence: TGTGCCAGCAGTTCATCCGGGACAGCCCTTAATGAGCAGTTCTTC.

V gene TRBV28 combines with J gene TRBJ2-7, with 9 bases lining up with TRBD2. Germline CDR1 MDHEN, CDR2 SYDVKM. V lost 2 bases, J lost 1 base, and 0 bases stayed unmatched. The CDR3 extends over 14 amino acids. CDR3 loop: CASSLLAGSYEQYF. The CDR3 DNA reads TGTGCCAGCAGTTTACTAGCGGGGTCCTACGAGCAGTACTTC.

The gene calls are TRBV27 and TRBJ2-3; 8 bases agree with TRBD2. The length of the CDR3 is 14 residues. Germline trimming cut 3 bases from V and 4 bases from J; bases unmatched to any gene: 3. CDR1 and CDR2 from the germline V gene are MNHEY and SMNVEV (reference sequence). The CDR3 sequence is CASSFQTSADTQYF. The CDR3 region has the DNA TGTGCCAGCAGTTTCCAGACTAGCGCAGATACGCAGTATTTT.

The V gene is TRBV28, the J gene TRBJ1-2; possibly TRBD1 for D (6 bases). The CDR3 totals 14 residues. With 6 bases removed from V and 4 bases from J, the gap between germline ends came to 15 bases. Germline CDR1 and CDR2: MDHEN and SYDVKM. Written as DNA, the CDR3 is TGTGCCAGCAGCCCCCCGGGACACCTCTATGGCTACACCTTC. Amino acids: CASSPPGHLYGYTF.

The chain recombines TRBV4-1 with TRBJ1-1, with D perhaps TRBD1 (5 bases). CDR1 and CDR2 from the germline V gene are MGHRA and YSYEKL. The CDR3 is 15 residues long. Trimming removed 1 base at V and 4 bases at J, with 13 bases between. The CDR3 DNA reads TGCGCCAGCAGCCAAGGAATTCAGGGATCCACTGAAGCTTTCTTT. It codes for CASSQGIQGSTEAFF.

This clone was recorded only once. The J gene is TRBJ2-1, the V gene TRBV12-1; the table assigns TRBD2, which was not confirmed against the DNA. TRBV12-1 is a pseudogene segment. This CDR3 is 16 amino acids long. DNA of the CDR3: TGTGCCAGCAGCACACGACTAGCGGGTACCTACAATGAGCAGTTCTTC. It specifies CASSTRLAGTYNEQFF.

The count of this clone is one. The chain employs TRBV7-9 and TRBJ2-1; TRBD1 agrees at 7 bases. The germline V gene encodes CDR1 SEHNR and CDR2 FQNEAQ (reference sequence). The ends lost 1 base at V and 1 base at J; junction bases unmatched: 10. This CDR3 has 18 residues. CDR3 residues: CASSLGRLTGISYNEQFF. The CDR3, as DNA: TGTGCCAGCAGCTTAGGTAGGCTGACAGGGATTTCCTACAATGAGCAGTTCTTC.

This chain joins TRBV27 and TRBJ2-2, with 9 positions matching TRBD2. This CDR3 is built from 21 residues. Germline V CDR1 and CDR2: MNHEY, SMNVEV (reference sequence). Losses at the gene ends were 5 bases for V and 0 bases for J; bases not matched to a gene: 19. The CDR3 loop is CASSTRVSGSVPIANTGELFF. For the CDR3, the DNA is TGTGCCAGCAGTACGCGGGTTAGCGGGAGTGTCCCGATTGCGAACACCGGGGAGCTGTTTTTT.

The V call is TRBV11-2, the J call TRBJ1-2; 11 positions match TRBD1. This CDR3 is built from 14 residues. Germline loops: CDR1 SGHAT, CDR2 FQNNGV. V trimming: 4 bases; J trimming: 6 bases; junction bases outside the gene matches: 4. CDR3 DNA sequence: TGTGCCAGCAGCTCGGACAGGGGGCTGAATGGCTACACCTTC. This encodes CASSSDRGLNGYTF.

The rearrangement uses TRBV19 and TRBJ1-3; 7 bases agree with TRBD1. Trimming at V came to 9 bases and at J to 0 bases, leaving 5 bases not matched to a gene. This CDR3 comprises 14 residues. The germline gives CDR1 LNHDA, CDR2 SQIVND (reference sequence). The CDR3 is CASNGQASGNTIYF. As DNA, the CDR3 is TGTGCCAGCAATGGACAGGCCTCTGGAAACACCATATATTTT.

This rearrangement joins TRBV28 to TRBJ1-6; D is perhaps TRBD1 (5 bases). The germline gives CDR1 MDHEN, CDR2 SYDVKM. The CDR3 is made up of 14 amino acids. Trimming took off 6 bases at V and 9 bases at J, with 15 bases between the two ends. The CDR3 protein is CASRPWWGGSPLHF. As DNA, the CDR3 is TGTGCCAGCAGGCCTTGGTGGGGCGGTTCACCCCTCCACTTT.

This chain connects TRBV12-5 to TRBJ2-4; TRBD1 might be the D (6 bases). With 5 bases removed from V and 6 bases from J, the gap between germline ends came to 17 bases. Germline V CDR1 and CDR2: LGHNT, FRNRAP. The length of the CDR3 is 15 residues. This CDR3 reads CASGRLGQKINIQYF. The CDR3 DNA reads as TGTGCTAGTGGTCGCCTCGGACAGAAAATAAACATTCAGTACTTC.

The chain carries TRBV11-2 and TRBJ2-1, with a weak D call TRBD2 (5 bases). Germline V CDR1 and CDR2: SGHAT, FQNNGV. The CDR3 is 17 residues long. V was shortened by 4 bases and J by 2 bases, with 18 bases between the two germline ends. The CDR3 sequence: CASSYLDRLKPYNEQFF. The CDR3 DNA follows: TGTGCCAGCAGCTATTTGGACCGACTAAAACCCTACAATGAGCAGTTCTTC.

The chain couples TRBV28 to TRBJ1-3; weak D call: TRBD1 (6 bases). There are 14 residues in the CDR3. Trimming left V 7 bases short and J 1 base short, with 11 bases between. Germline lookup yields CDR1 MDHEN and CDR2 SYDVKM. CDR3 sequence reads: CASTPRGSGNTIYF. The CDR3 DNA sequence: TGTGCCAGCACCCCAAGGGGGTCTGGAAACACCATATATTTT.

This chain links TRBV27 with TRBJ2-1, with TRBD2 matching over 11 bases. This CDR3 is 15 amino acids long. Losses at the gene ends were 2 bases for V and 8 bases for J; bases not matched to a gene: 5. CDR1 is MNHEY and CDR2 is SMNVEV in the germline V gene (reference sequence). The CDR3 loop reads CASSLETSGIYEQFF. CDR3 in DNA: TGTGCCAGCAGTTTAGAGACTAGCGGGATCTATGAGCAGTTCTTC.

Regarding this clone: Relative to the germline gene, one junction end is altered; a read error may explain this. The J gene is TRBJ2-5, the V gene TRBV7-7, with 7 nucleotides matching TRBD2. This CDR3 comprises 14 residues. The germline gives CDR1 SSHAT, CDR2 FNYEAQ (reference sequence). This CDR3 reads CASSRARGKETQYF. The CDR3 DNA reads as TGTGCTAGCAGCCGAGCGCGGGGGAAAGAGACCCAGTACTTC.

The CDR3 here is CASSQPFARDSHTDTQYF. The DNA of the CDR3 is TGCGCCAGCAGCCAACCCTTCGCCCGGGACTCTCACACAGATACGCAGTATTTT. The rearrangement links TRBV4-1 to TRBJ2-3, with a tentative D call TRBD2 (6 bases). Trimming took off 2 bases at V and 2 bases at J, with 20 bases between the two ends. Germline V gene lookup returns CDR1 MGHRA and CDR2 YSYEKL. This CDR3 contains 18 residues.

The chain carries TRBV9 and TRBJ2-1; D is uncertain. CDR1 and CDR2 (germline): SGDLS, YYNGEE. V lost 4 bases and J lost 5, with 4 bases in between. The length of the CDR3 is 11 residues. In nucleotides, the CDR3 is TGTGCCAGCAGCTATCACAATGAGCAGTTCTTC. As protein: CASSYHNEQFF.